Following are 9 T cell receptor beta chains from one sample sequenced in a study of blood T cell repertoires in COVID-19. Measured with immunoSEQ multiplex PCR; TCRdb has only the in-frame clones, and not every one. Here the sample spans about 55,000 clones, about nine tenths being singletons. Sequences were obtained from peripheral blood. These TCRs come from a man aged 60 to 69 with active COVID-19.

The genes are TRBV5-6 and TRBJ2-7, with D possibly TRBD2 on 5 matching bases. The CDR3 runs 14 residues. The V end was cut by 4 bases, the J end by 2 bases, with 13 bases between. The germline CDR1 and CDR2 sequences are SGHDT and YYEEEE. The CDR3: CASSPPGIAYEQYF. The CDR3 nucleotides read TGTGCCAGCAGCCCCCCCGGGATAGCCTACGAGCAGTACTTC.

The V gene is TRBV7-8, the J gene TRBJ1-5; 7 nucleotides match TRBD1. With 3 bases clipped from V and 7 bases from J, the junction kept 3 bases outside the gene matches. Per the germline V gene, CDR1 is SGHVS and CDR2 is FQNEAQ. The CDR3 is 13 residues long. The CDR3 DNA reads as TGTGCCAGCAGCTTGACAGGGTTCCAGCCCCAGCATTTT. It specifies CASSLTGFQPQHF.

V gene TRBV12-5 combines with J gene TRBJ2-2, with 8 nucleotides matching TRBD2. Trimming at V came to 3 bases and at J to 7 bases, leaving 10 bases not matched to a gene. Germline assignment: CDR1 LGHNT and CDR2 FRNRAP. This CDR3 has 16 residues. The DNA of the CDR3 is TGTGCTAGTGGTTTCGTAGCGGGACGGGTGGACGGGGAGCTGTTTTTT. This gives the protein CASGFVAGRVDGELFF.

This clone was detected once. The rearrangement joins TRBV5-1 to TRBJ2-3; 8 bases match TRBD2. Looked up from germline, CDR1 is SGHRS and CDR2 is YFSETQ. J gave up 4 bases and V 3 bases, and 7 bases lay outside the gene matches. The CDR3 has 15 amino acids. The CDR3 is CASSSGLGRSDTQYF. The DNA for the CDR3 is TGCGCCAGCAGCTCGGGACTAGGAAGGTCAGATACGCAGTATTTT.

This clone turned up a few times. The chain combines TRBV2 with TRBJ2-5; a possible D gene is TRBD1 (5 bases). V was shortened by 6 bases and J by 2 bases, with 13 bases between the two germline ends. Per the germline V gene, CDR1 is SNHLY and CDR2 is FYNNEI. CDR3 length: 14 residues. The CDR3: CASRRRTLQETQYF. In DNA form, the CDR3 reads TGTGCCAGCAGGAGAAGGACACTTCAAGAGACCCAGTACTTC.

V and J are TRBV28 and TRBJ2-5; TRBD2 might be the D (6 bases). The V gene's germline CDR1 is MDHEN and CDR2 SYDVKM. V lost 6 bases and J lost 3, with 8 bases in between. The CDR3 covers 12 residues. In nucleotides, the CDR3 is TGTGCCAGCAGGCAGCGGGAAGAGACCCAGTACTTC. Translation gives CASRQREETQYF.

The J gene is TRBJ1-1, the V gene TRBV5-1; 8 nucleotides agree with TRBD1. CDR1 SGHRS and CDR2 YFSETQ come from the germline V gene. V shed 4 bases, J shed 4 bases, and the junction held 12 bases outside the gene matches. This CDR3 is built from 16 residues. DNA for the CDR3: TGCGCCAGCAGCAGGGGTTACAGGGGGACGGGCACTGAAGCTTTCTTT. Encoded protein: CASSRGYRGTGTEAFF.

A few counts support this clone. The chain carries TRBV27 and TRBJ2-2; 13 bases fit TRBD2. The V and J ends lost 4 bases and 5 bases, in that order; junction bases with no gene match: 4. The CDR3 sequence is 16 residues long. CDR1 is MNHEY and CDR2 is SMNVEV in the germline V gene (reference sequence). The CDR3 loop reads CASSSTSGRITGELFF. The CDR3, as DNA: TGTGCCAGCAGTTCGACTAGCGGGAGGATTACCGGGGAGCTGTTTTTT.

This rearrangement joins TRBV9 to TRBJ2-5; D may be TRBD2 (6 bases). The CDR3 extends over 17 amino acids. Germline loops: CDR1 SGDLS, CDR2 YYNGEE. The V end was cut by 0 bases, the J end by 4 bases, with 19 bases between. CDR3 sequence (DNA): TGTGCCAGCAGCGTAGGTACTAGCATCTTCCTCCGAGAGACCCAGTACTTC. It codes for CASSVGTSIFLRETQYF.